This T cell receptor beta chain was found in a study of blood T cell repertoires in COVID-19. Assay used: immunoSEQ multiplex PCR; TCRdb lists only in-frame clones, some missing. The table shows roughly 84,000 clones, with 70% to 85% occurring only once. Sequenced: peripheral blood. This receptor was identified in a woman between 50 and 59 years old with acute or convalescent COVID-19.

In nucleotides, the CDR3 is TGTGCCAGCAGTTTGGGACAGGGATACTCTGGAAACACCATATATTTT. This encodes CASSLGQGYSGNTIYF. The chain joins TRBV27 to TRBJ1-3; 9 nucleotides match TRBD1. CDR1 MNHEY and CDR2 SMNVEV come from the germline V gene (reference sequence). V dropped 3 bases and J dropped 0; count of bases not matched to a gene: 3. The CDR3 loop spans 16 amino acids.